What follows is one T cell receptor (beta chain) and its context. In the authors' methods: Estimates of nucleated cell counts were drawn from the amplification of reference gene primers. Here immunoSEQ multiplex PCR was the method, and the copy in TCRdb shows in-frame clones only, minus some. From that table come the V and J calls and clone size; the DNA was used to work out D and trimming. The top ten clones hold approximately 1.5% of a sample with some 240,000 clones, about 79% of them seen once. This sample stems from a study of blood T cell repertoires in COVID-19. Study summary: Samples of COVID-19 (acute and convalescent) were obtained from the United States, Italy and Spain. Sample material is recorded as cDNA or gDNA derived from T cells, B-cell-depleted T cells, or PBMCs.

V was clipped by 4 bases and J by 5 bases, with 11 bases between them. Germline loops: CDR1 SGHRS, CDR2 YFSETQ. This CDR3 has 13 residues. The chain carries TRBV5-1 and TRBJ2-3, with D perhaps matching TRBD2 (6 bases). Input material: peripheral blood. The TCR sequence derives from a woman aged 40 to 55 who had recovered from COVID-19. In nucleotides, the CDR3 is TGCGCCAGCAGCACCGGGGGACTAGATACGCAGTATTTT. Translated: CASSTGGLDTQYF. The full variable domain, completed using reference TRBV5-1 and TRBJ2-3, is KAGVTQTPRYLIKTRGQQVTLSCSPISGHRSVSWYQQTPGQGLQFLFEYFSETQRNKGNFPGRFSGRQFSNSRSEMNVSTLELGDSALYLCASSTGGLDTQYFGPGTRLTVL.